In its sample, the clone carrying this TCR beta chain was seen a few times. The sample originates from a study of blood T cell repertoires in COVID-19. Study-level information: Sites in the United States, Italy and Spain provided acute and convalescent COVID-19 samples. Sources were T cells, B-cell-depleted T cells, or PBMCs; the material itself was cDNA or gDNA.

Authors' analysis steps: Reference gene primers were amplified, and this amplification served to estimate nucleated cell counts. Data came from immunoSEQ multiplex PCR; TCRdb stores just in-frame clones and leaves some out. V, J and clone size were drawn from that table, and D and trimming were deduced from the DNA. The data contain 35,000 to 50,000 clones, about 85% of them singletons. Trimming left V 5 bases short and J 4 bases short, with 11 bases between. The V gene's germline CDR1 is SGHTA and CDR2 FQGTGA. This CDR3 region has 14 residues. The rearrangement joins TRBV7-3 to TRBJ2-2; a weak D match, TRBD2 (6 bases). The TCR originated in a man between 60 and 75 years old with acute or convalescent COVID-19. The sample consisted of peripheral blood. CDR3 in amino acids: CASSLLAPTGELFF. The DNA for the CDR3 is TGTGCCAGCAGCCTACTAGCCCCCACCGGGGAGCTGTTTTTT.